This TCR beta chain was documented in a study of response to subunit inactivated influenza vaccine. Findings of the study overall: Authors suggested few new T cells are recruited by each seasonal influenza vaccination.

TCRdb called the RT-PCR reads again in MiXCR, with one record for every CDR3 protein. The sample includes roughly 500,000 distinct CDR3 sequences, more than 15% seen only once; the top ten take roughly 3%. With regard to this clonotype: Its target is not known.

Trimming removed 4 bases at V and 0 bases at J, with 9 bases between. Germline CDR1 reads SGHRS; CDR2 reads YFSETQ. The CDR3 extends over 14 amino acids. The clonotype originates from a man between 50 and 69 years old who received an inactivated influenza vaccine. This sequence joins TRBV5-1 and TRBJ2-3; D unclear. Source: CD4+ T cells sorted from PBMCs, taken around 25 months after vaccination. CDR3 sequence (DNA): TGCGCCAGCAGCGCCATGGGTAGCACAGATACGCAGTATTTT. It is translated as CASSAMGSTDTQYF. Full variable domain (missing parts from reference TRBV5-1 and TRBJ2-3): KAGVTQTPRYLIKTRGQQVTLSCSPISGHRSVSWYQQTPGQGLQFLFEYFSETQRNKGNFPGRFSGRQFSNSRSEMNVSTLELGDSALYLCASSAMGSTDTQYFGPGTRLTVL.